This T cell receptor (beta chain) was observed in a study of vaccination and CD4 T cells after COVID-19. As regards this clonotype: Its antigen is currently unknown.

Cultured CD4+ T-cell DNA underwent Oncomine TCR Beta short-read sequencing. Investigators obtained genomic DNA by extraction from cultured CD4+ T cells. TCRdb independently ran MiXCR on the PCR reads; one entry per CDR3 protein. The table shows some 25,000 distinct CDR3 sequences, with under 75% occurring only once. The treatment: approximately 9-day PBMC culture with coronavirus spike peptide pools or control peptides (ViraFEST assay). Vaccination was preceded and followed by negative nucleocapsid antibodies in healthy vaccine recipients, showing no prior SARS-CoV-2 infection. This TCR derives from a human donor who received a COVID-19 vaccine. The source material was CD4+ T cells from blood, cultured in vitro, sampled after SARS-CoV-2 vaccination.

CDR3 amino acids: CAISRGSGQGSTEAFF. CDR3 nucleotide sequence: TGTGCCATCAGTCGAGGTTCTGGACAGGGAAGCACTGAAGCTTTCTTT. The chain links TRBV10-3 to TRBJ1-1, with 8 bases identical to TRBD1. There are 16 residues in the CDR3. Germline loops: CDR1 ENHRY, CDR2 SYGVKD. V shed 5 bases, J shed 4 bases, and the junction held 12 bases outside the gene matches.